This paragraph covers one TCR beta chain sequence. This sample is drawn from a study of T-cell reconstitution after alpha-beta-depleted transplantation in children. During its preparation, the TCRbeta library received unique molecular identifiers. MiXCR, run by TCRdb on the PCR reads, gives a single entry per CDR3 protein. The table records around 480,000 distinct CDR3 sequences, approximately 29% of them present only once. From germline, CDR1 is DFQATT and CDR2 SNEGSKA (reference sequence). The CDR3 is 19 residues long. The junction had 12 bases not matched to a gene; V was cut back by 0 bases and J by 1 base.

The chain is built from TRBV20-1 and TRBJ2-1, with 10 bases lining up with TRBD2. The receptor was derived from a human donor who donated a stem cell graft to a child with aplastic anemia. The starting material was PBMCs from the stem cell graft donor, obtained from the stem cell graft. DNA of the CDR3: TGCAGTGCTAGAGAGGACGGGACTAGCGTACCTAGTTCCTACAATGAGCAGTTCTTC. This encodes CSAREDGTSVPSSYNEQFF.